These 10 T cell receptor beta chains were sequenced from one sample in a study of shared clonotypes between healthy human individuals. Libraries were prepared by immunoSEQ multiplex PCR; TCRdb keeps only in-frame clonotypes and omits some of them. The sample consists of 2,500,000 or so clones, approximately 90% of them appearing once. Sequenced: naive CD4+ T cells sorted from blood. Subset of the sample: CD45RA+ positively selected. The receptors stem from a man aged 18 to 30 in good health.

The chain joins TRBV6-5 to TRBJ1-2, with 8 bases aligning to TRBD1. The V gene's germline CDR1 is MNHEY and CDR2 SVGAGI. The CDR3 has 11 residues. The CDR3 loop reads CGTTGGYGYTF. Written as DNA, the CDR3 is TGTGGGACAACAGGGGGCTATGGCTACACCTTC.

The chain employs TRBV5-4 and TRBJ2-5, with 7 bases lining up with TRBD1. Germline loops: CDR1 SGHNT, CDR2 YYREEE (reference sequence). After removal of 4 bases from V and 2 bases from J, the junction contained 8 bases not matched to a gene. The CDR3 is made up of 15 amino acids. The CDR3 DNA is TGTGCCAGCAGCCTCGGACAGGCCAATCAAGAGACCCAGTACTTC. It codes for CASSLGQANQETQYF.

The J gene is TRBJ1-6, the V gene TRBV19, with D tentatively TRBD1 (5 bases). The V gene lost 1 base and the J gene lost 5 bases, with 12 bases spanning the gap. From germline, CDR1 is LNHDA and CDR2 SQIVND (reference sequence). The CDR3 sequence is 16 residues long. The CDR3 DNA reads as TGTGCCAGTAGTATAGTAGGGGCGCTGGATAATTCACCCCTCCACTTT. This codes for CASSIVGALDNSPLHF.

This chain links TRBV5-1 with TRBJ2-2; 7 nucleotides align to TRBD1. The germline V gene has CDR1 SGHRS and CDR2 YFSETQ. The CDR3 has 15 amino acids. Trimming cost V 4 bases and J 0 bases; bases outside gene matches: 3. The CDR3 loop is CASSDRVPNTGELFF. Written as DNA, the CDR3 is TGCGCCAGCAGCGACAGGGTCCCGAACACCGGGGAGCTGTTTTTT.

This chain uses TRBV6-5 with TRBJ1-6, with D tentatively TRBD1 (6 bases). The V gene lost 6 bases and the J gene lost 10 bases, with 16 bases spanning the gap. Per germline, CDR1 MNHEY and CDR2 SVGAGI. The CDR3 loop spans 14 amino acids. CDR3 sequence (DNA): TGTGCCAGCAGAGTCTCCGGGGGGCGGTCACCCCTCCACTTT. It is translated as CASRVSGGRSPLHF.

J is TRBJ2-5 and V is TRBV7-2; no clear D. The length of the CDR3 is 14 residues. V lost 5 bases to trimming and J lost 2 bases, with 12 bases between them. Germline CDR1 SGHTA, CDR2 FQGNSA. CDR3 sequence: CASSRTAVQETQYF. CDR3 coding DNA: TGTGCCAGCAGCCGGACGGCAGTACAAGAGACCCAGTACTTC.

The chain couples TRBV5-4 to TRBJ2-5; 9 nucleotides line up with TRBD1. The CDR3 is 16 residues long. V was pared by 3 bases and J by 5 bases, with 11 bases of the junction left unmatched. The germline V gene encodes CDR1 SGHNT and CDR2 YYREEE (reference sequence). Here the CDR3 reads CASSYLMDRGGETQYF. CDR3 sequence (DNA): TGTGCCAGCAGCTACTTAATGGACAGGGGTGGGGAGACCCAGTACTTC.

This chain joins TRBV6-5 and TRBJ1-2; no clear D. The V gene's germline CDR1 is MNHEY and CDR2 SVGAGI. This CDR3 has 12 amino acids. Trimming shortened V by 7 bases and J by 4 bases, and 10 bases separated the two germline ends. This CDR3 reads CASTAGVYGYTF. In nucleotides, the CDR3 is TGTGCCAGCACTGCAGGAGTCTATGGCTACACCTTC.

This clone occurred once. The chain recombines TRBV6-6 with TRBJ2-7; D might be TRBD1 or TRBD2, each matching 6 bases. This CDR3 has 15 amino acids. CDR1 is MNHNY, CDR2 SVGAGI, per germline (reference sequence). V shed 0 bases and J shed 2 bases, with 11 bases lying between them. CDR3 region: CASSYSRDIPYEQYF. The CDR3 nucleotides are TGTGCCAGCAGTTACTCGCGGGACATACCCTACGAGCAGTACTTC.

This clone appeared a single time. The same CDR3 also results from other DNA sequences found in this sample. The chain has TRBV18 and TRBJ2-7; 8 bases are shared with TRBD1. CDR3 size: 15 residues. In germline, CDR1 is KGHSH, CDR2 LQKENI. Trimming at V came to 4 bases and at J to 3 bases, leaving 8 bases not matched to a gene. The CDR3 is CASSLGQGGSYEQYF. The CDR3, as DNA: TGTGCCAGCTCACTTGGACAGGGTGGGAGCTACGAGCAGTACTTC.